This T cell receptor beta chain was observed in a study of early T cells in non-severe SARS-CoV-2 infection. Study results and caveats: Using VDJdb, the matching emphasized anti-spike CD8 responses while missing private and CD4 specificities.

TCRdb re-called the 5' RACE reads through MiXCR, storing one row per CDR3 protein. This table holds tens of thousands of distinct CDR3 sequences, over 7% found once. This CDR3 has 16 amino acids. Trimming stripped 5 bases from V and 1 base from J, with 16 bases between. CDR1 MNHEY and CDR2 SVGEGT come from the germline V gene. The sample holds a few counts of this clonotype. Its antigen is unidentified. Sequenced: whole blood. V is TRBV6-2 or TRBV6-3 and J is TRBJ2-3; D is unresolved. The sequence was collected from an adult who was a healthcare worker with PCR-confirmed SARS-CoV-2 infection or an uninfected control (not recorded which). CDR3 loop: CASSHGLPDRTDTQYF. The CDR3 DNA is TGTGCCAGCAGTCATGGTCTGCCTGATCGCACAGATACGCAGTATTTT.